This T cell receptor (beta chain) was captured by sequencing in a study of shared clonotypes between healthy human individuals. Overall study results and limits: Relative to their counterparts shared across all four donors, non-shared clonotypes exhibited diminished generation probabilities. Of the naive CD4 clonotypes, around 4.9% were shared across several donors.

Some clones are missing from TCRdb's copy, which holds only in-frame ones; the method was immunoSEQ multiplex PCR. This table holds about 2.1 million clones, 93% found once. Points on this clone: Its specificity is unknown.

The naive CD8 population came from CD45RO-negative cells selected for CCR7, without terminally differentiated effector memory CD45RA+ cells. Donation came from healthy HIV-negative adults that had no recent acute infections or vaccinations. The CDR3 is made up of 15 amino acids. J was trimmed by 4 bases and V by 1 base; bases with no gene match: 5. Germline CDR1 reads SGHAT; CDR2 reads FQNNGV. V usage is TRBV11-2 and J usage is TRBJ1-2; 8 bases line up with TRBD1. The receptor was isolated from a man aged 18-30 years in good health. Some clones in this sample may be carry-over from other donors' samples. The specimen was naive CD8+ T cells from PBMCs. The DNA of the CDR3 is TGTGCCAGCAGCTTAGGCAGGGGGCCGGGCTATGGCTACACCTTC. As protein: CASSLGRGPGYGYTF.